This is a list of T cell receptor beta chains from one sample in a study of regulatory T cells in long-lasting Graves disease. Using its own MiXCR run on the multiplex PCR reads, TCRdb lists one record per CDR3 protein. In the table there are about 540,000 distinct CDR3 sequences, roughly 14% of which are singletons. The same sample was also studied in work on T cells in Graves' hyperthyroidism and ophthalmopathy.

The sequences come from peripheral blood mononuclear cells (PBMCs), collected at new diagnosis, from a patient treated with antithyroid drugs. The receptors derive from a young man with Graves disease. The CDR3 runs from the conserved cysteine through the conserved F or W.

v_call: TRBV20-1; j_call: TRBJ1-1; cdr3_aa: CSARPHGRGEAFF
v_call: TRBV3-1; j_call: TRBJ2-7; cdr3_aa: CASSPSGLVGEQYF
v_call: TRBV11-2; j_call: TRBJ2-7; cdr3_aa: CASSLALAGAYEQYF
v_call: TRBV10-1; j_call: TRBJ1-6; cdr3_aa: CASSDRGGAPLHF
v_call: TRBV12-5; j_call: TRBJ2-3; cdr3_aa: CASGASPLLAGESPDTQYF
v_call: TRBV12-3/TRBV12-4; j_call: TRBJ2-2; cdr3_aa: CASSQREGLGELFF
v_call: TRBV6-2/TRBV6-3; j_call: TRBJ2-7; cdr3_aa: CASRAEGAYEQYF
v_call: TRBV5-1; j_call: TRBJ2-7; cdr3_aa: CASSPGTELEQYF
v_call: TRBV3-1; j_call: TRBJ2-1; cdr3_aa: CASSQDLRADYNEQFF
v_call: TRBV20-1; j_call: TRBJ1-2; cdr3_aa: CSARLGGASTF
v_call: TRBV2; j_call: TRBJ2-2; cdr3_aa: CASSEVAPGAGELFF
v_call: TRBV20-1; j_call: TRBJ1-3; cdr3_aa: CSAVDRESGNTIYF
v_call: TRBV6-1; j_call: TRBJ1-2; cdr3_aa: CASSAGTGRRMIYGYTF
v_call: TRBV19; j_call: TRBJ1-1; cdr3_aa: CASRQGSSGAEAFF
v_call: TRBV18; j_call: TRBJ2-1; cdr3_aa: CASSPSGGPPYNEQFF
v_call: TRBV28; j_call: TRBJ2-1; cdr3_aa: CASSYSGYNEQFF